A selection of T cell receptor beta chains follows, all from one sample in a study of prognosis after radiotherapy for stage I lung cancer. MiXCR was run by TCRdb on the multiplex PCR reads, yielding one entry per CDR3 protein. The data contain about 35,000 distinct CDR3 sequences, around a third of them singletons. Sequenced material: PBMCs, taken before or after stereotactic body radiation therapy (not recorded which). These receptors originate from a donor aged 50 or older with non-small cell lung cancer. Both conserved end residues are part of each CDR3. Fields, in order: clone size, J gene, D gene, V gene, CDR3 protein, CDR3 DNA. The D gene is left open where the match is weak. Clone size appears in some rows only: once, few, many, or a class for an expanded clone.

clone_size: many; j_call: TRBJ1-1; d_call: -; v_call: TRBV19; cdr3_aa: CASSGQLRTEAFF; cdr3_nt: TGTGCCAGTAGTGGACAGTTACGGACTGAAGCTTTCTTT
clone_size: many; j_call: TRBJ1-2; d_call: -; v_call: TRBV20-1; cdr3_aa: CSAPLTRGFGGYTF; cdr3_nt: TGCAGTGCTCCCCTGACAAGGGGGTTCGGTGGCTACACCTTC
clone_size: -; j_call: TRBJ2-7; d_call: TRBD1; v_call: TRBV5-1; cdr3_aa: CASSSARDRFTYEQYF; cdr3_nt: TGCGCCAGCAGCTCCGCCCGGGACAGATTCACCTACGAGCAGTACTTC
clone_size: -; j_call: TRBJ2-2; d_call: -; v_call: TRBV7-2; cdr3_aa: CASSAEGYTGELFF; cdr3_nt: TGTGCCAGCAGCGCAGAAGGTTATACCGGGGAGCTGTTTTTT
clone_size: many; j_call: TRBJ1-2; d_call: -; v_call: TRBV7-2; cdr3_aa: CASSPSYGYTF; cdr3_nt: TGTGCCAGCAGCCCCAGCTATGGCTACACCTTC
clone_size: many; j_call: TRBJ2-7; d_call: -; v_call: TRBV20-1; cdr3_aa: CSARGPDRSNEQYF; cdr3_nt: TGCAGTGCTAGGGGGCCCGACAGGAGCAACGAGCAGTACTTC
clone_size: few; j_call: TRBJ2-4; d_call: -; v_call: TRBV7-9; cdr3_aa: CASSHNIVAKNIQYF; cdr3_nt: TGTGCCAGCAGCCATAACATCGTAGCCAAAAACATTCAGTACTTC
clone_size: -; j_call: TRBJ1-2; d_call: TRBD1; v_call: TRBV15; cdr3_aa: CATSREGQGGAYSYTF; cdr3_nt: TGTGCCACCAGCAGAGAAGGACAGGGGGGAGCGTATAGCTACACCTTC
clone_size: many; j_call: TRBJ2-7; d_call: TRBD1; v_call: TRBV9; cdr3_aa: CASSVTGDEQYF; cdr3_nt: TGTGCCAGCAGCGTAACAGGGGACGAGCAGTACTTC
clone_size: -; j_call: TRBJ2-3; d_call: -; v_call: TRBV5-4; cdr3_aa: CASSPDGGAQDTQYF; cdr3_nt: TGTGCCAGCAGCCCCGACGGAGGGGCACAAGATACGCAGTATTTT
clone_size: -; j_call: TRBJ2-7; d_call: -; v_call: TRBV20-1; cdr3_aa: CSASPGHGGNYEQYF; cdr3_nt: TGCAGTGCTAGTCCGGGACATGGGGGTAACTACGAGCAATACTTC
clone_size: many; j_call: TRBJ2-2; d_call: -; v_call: TRBV5-4; cdr3_aa: CASSLGWGSAGELFF; cdr3_nt: TGTGCCAGCAGCTTGGGATGGGGGTCCGCCGGGGAGCTGTTTTTT
clone_size: many; j_call: TRBJ1-1; d_call: -; v_call: TRBV28; cdr3_aa: CASSSSALNTEAFF; cdr3_nt: TGTGCCAGCAGTTCCTCGGCGTTAAACACTGAAGCTTTCTTT
clone_size: many; j_call: TRBJ2-1; d_call: TRBD2; v_call: TRBV6-2/TRBV6-3; cdr3_aa: CASSYGRGDFLTYNEQFF; cdr3_nt: TGTGCCAGCAGTTACGGGCGGGGGGATTTTCTGACCTACAATGAGCAGTTCTTC
clone_size: -; j_call: TRBJ2-5; d_call: TRBD2; v_call: TRBV13; cdr3_aa: CASSPRTSGYEETQYF; cdr3_nt: TGTGCCAGCAGCCCCAGGACTAGCGGTTATGAAGAGACCCAGTACTTC
clone_size: many; j_call: TRBJ1-1; d_call: -; v_call: TRBV29-1; cdr3_aa: CSVLTVNTEAFF; cdr3_nt: TGCAGCGTTCTTACAGTGAACACTGAAGCTTTCTTT
clone_size: -; j_call: TRBJ2-5; d_call: -; v_call: TRBV29-1; cdr3_aa: CSIEDMLPGWETQYF; cdr3_nt: TGCAGCATTGAAGATATGCTTCCGGGTTGGGAGACCCAGTACTTC
clone_size: many; j_call: TRBJ2-1; d_call: TRBD2; v_call: TRBV20-1; cdr3_aa: CTGAAGGDEQFF; cdr3_nt: TGTACAGGGGCCGCGGGGGGGGATGAGCAGTTCTTC
clone_size: many; j_call: TRBJ1-3; d_call: -; v_call: TRBV5-1; cdr3_aa: CASSLVGLEGGNTIYF; cdr3_nt: TGCGCCAGCAGCTTAGTTGGACTAGAAGGTGGAAACACCATATATTTT
clone_size: many; j_call: TRBJ1-1; d_call: -; v_call: TRBV20-1; cdr3_aa: CSAPLGPRNTEAFF; cdr3_nt: TGCAGTGCACCTTTGGGCCCGAGGAACACTGAAGCTTTCTTT
clone_size: many; j_call: TRBJ1-1; d_call: -; v_call: TRBV18; cdr3_aa: CASSPLPGGDEAFF; cdr3_nt: TGTGCCAGCTCACCACTCCCGGGGGGAGATGAAGCTTTCTTT
clone_size: -; j_call: TRBJ1-1; d_call: -; v_call: TRBV19; cdr3_aa: CASSTLPFEAFF; cdr3_nt: TGTGCCAGTAGTACTTTACCGTTTGAAGCTTTCTTT
clone_size: -; j_call: TRBJ2-3; d_call: -; v_call: TRBV20-1; cdr3_aa: CSAGHRGGGTDTQYF; cdr3_nt: TGCAGTGCTGGACACAGGGGGGGCGGCACAGATACGCAGTATTTT
clone_size: many; j_call: TRBJ1-3; d_call: TRBD1; v_call: TRBV20-1; cdr3_aa: CSARYRGRGNTIYF; cdr3_nt: TGCAGTGCTAGATACAGGGGTCGCGGAAACACCATATATTTT
clone_size: many; j_call: TRBJ2-2; d_call: TRBD2; v_call: TRBV13; cdr3_aa: CASSHLAGRVQNTGELFF; cdr3_nt: TGTGCCAGCAGCCATTTGGCAGGGAGGGTCCAGAACACCGGGGAGCTGTTTTTT
clone_size: -; j_call: TRBJ1-1; d_call: -; v_call: TRBV9; cdr3_aa: CASSVTSSTQAFF; cdr3_nt: TGTGCCAGCAGCGTGACGTCCTCCACTCAAGCTTTCTTT
clone_size: many; j_call: TRBJ1-5; d_call: -; v_call: TRBV6-2/TRBV6-3; cdr3_aa: CASSYRRDSNQPQHF; cdr3_nt: TGTGCCAGCAGTTACCGTCGGGACAGCAATCAGCCCCAGCATTTT
clone_size: many; j_call: TRBJ1-1; d_call: TRBD1; v_call: TRBV6-1; cdr3_aa: CASSGFSGTGSEAFF; cdr3_nt: TGTGCCAGCAGTGGGTTCTCTGGGACAGGGAGTGAAGCTTTCTTT
clone_size: -; j_call: TRBJ1-2; d_call: -; v_call: TRBV20-1; cdr3_aa: CSSRTGVYGCTF; cdr3_nt: -
clone_size: many; j_call: TRBJ2-7; d_call: TRBD1; v_call: TRBV7-8; cdr3_aa: CASQSRTGGLYEQYF; cdr3_nt: TGTGCCAGCCAATCCCGGACAGGGGGCCTCTACGAGCAGTACTTC